This T cell receptor beta chain was sequenced during a study of cytomegalovirus exposure and HLA in healthy donors. Across the study: Some 85 million unique TCRs from HLA-typed donors were held in an early data release.

Though nominally healthy at sampling, donors likely had unrecorded immune exposures. Study-level results: A highly shared variant cluster was judged a likely technical artifact.

The PCR was carried out with 60 Vbeta primers and 13 Jbeta primers. In the source study's methods: Approximately 86 million unique TCR beta chains, some 9.9 million shared, were counted in a later analysis. Clones were read by immunoSEQ multiplex PCR, and TCRdb kept only the in-frame ones, dropping some. V and J calls and clone size follow that table, whereas D and trimming were derived from the DNA. The repertoire has roughly 150,000 clones, 65% to 80% of them found once; the top ten carry approximately 3%. Germline V gene sequence: CDR1 SQVTM, CDR2 ANQGSEA. This CDR3 has 12 residues. With 4 bases removed from V and 5 bases from J, the gap between germline ends came to 8 bases. Concerning this clone: The antigen remains unidentified.

This chain uses TRBV29-1 with TRBJ2-2; TRBD2 might be the D (5 bases). The sample taken for sequencing was PBMCs. The clonotype was recovered from a male donor in good health and CMV-seronegative. This CDR3 reads CSVVEGTGELFF. The CDR3 region has the DNA TGCAGCGTTGTTGAGGGAACCGGGGAGCTGTTTTTT.